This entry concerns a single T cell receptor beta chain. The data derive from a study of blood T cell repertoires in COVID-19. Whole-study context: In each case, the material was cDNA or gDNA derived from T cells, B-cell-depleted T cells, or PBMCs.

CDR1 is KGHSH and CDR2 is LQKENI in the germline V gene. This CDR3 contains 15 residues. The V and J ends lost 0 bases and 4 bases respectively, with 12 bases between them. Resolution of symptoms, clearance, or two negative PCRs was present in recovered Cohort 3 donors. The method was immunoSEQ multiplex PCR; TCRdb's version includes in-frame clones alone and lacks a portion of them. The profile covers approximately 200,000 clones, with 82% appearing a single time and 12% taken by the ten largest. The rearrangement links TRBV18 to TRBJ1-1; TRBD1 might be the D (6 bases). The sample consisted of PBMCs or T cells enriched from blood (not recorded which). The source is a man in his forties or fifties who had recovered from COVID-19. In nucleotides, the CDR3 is TGTGCCAGCTCACCACCGGGGGCCCGGGGCACTGAAGCTTTCTTT. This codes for CASSPPGARGTEAFF.